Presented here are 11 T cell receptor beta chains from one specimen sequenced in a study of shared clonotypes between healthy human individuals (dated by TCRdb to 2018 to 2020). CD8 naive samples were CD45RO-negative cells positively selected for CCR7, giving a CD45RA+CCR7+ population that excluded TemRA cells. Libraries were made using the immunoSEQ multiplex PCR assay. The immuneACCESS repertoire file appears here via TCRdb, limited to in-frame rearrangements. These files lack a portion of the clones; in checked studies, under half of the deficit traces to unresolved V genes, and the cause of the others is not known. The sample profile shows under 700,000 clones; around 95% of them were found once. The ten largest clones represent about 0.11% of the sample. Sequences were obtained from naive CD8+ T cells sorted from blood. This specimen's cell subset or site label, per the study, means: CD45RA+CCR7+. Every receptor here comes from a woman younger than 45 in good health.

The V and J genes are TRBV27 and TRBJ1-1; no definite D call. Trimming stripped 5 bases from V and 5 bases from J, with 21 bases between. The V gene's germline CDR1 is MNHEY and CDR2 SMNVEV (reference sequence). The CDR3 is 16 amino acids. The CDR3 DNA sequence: TGTGCCAGCAGTCCCCCCGGTAGGGCAGGTTGGACTGAAGCTTTCTTT. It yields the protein CASSPPGRAGWTEAFF.

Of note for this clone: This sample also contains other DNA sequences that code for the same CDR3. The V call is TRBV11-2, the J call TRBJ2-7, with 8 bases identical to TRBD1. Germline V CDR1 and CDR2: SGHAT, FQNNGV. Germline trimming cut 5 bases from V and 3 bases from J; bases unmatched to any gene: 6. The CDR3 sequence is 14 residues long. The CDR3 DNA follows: TGTGCCAGCAGCCCGGGGACAGGCCTCTACGAGCAGTACTTC. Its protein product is CASSPGTGLYEQYF.

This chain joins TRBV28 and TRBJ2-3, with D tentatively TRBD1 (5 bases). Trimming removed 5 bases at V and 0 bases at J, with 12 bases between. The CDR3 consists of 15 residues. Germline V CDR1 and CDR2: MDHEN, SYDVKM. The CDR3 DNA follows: TGTGCCAGCAGTCCCGACAGTCCTAGCACAGATACGCAGTATTTT. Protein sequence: CASSPDSPSTDTQYF.

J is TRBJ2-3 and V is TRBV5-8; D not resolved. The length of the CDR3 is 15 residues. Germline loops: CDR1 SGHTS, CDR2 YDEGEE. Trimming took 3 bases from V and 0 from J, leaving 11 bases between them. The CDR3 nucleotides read TGTGCCAGCAGCTCTGGGGTTACCAGCACAGATACGCAGTATTTT. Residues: CASSSGVTSTDTQYF.

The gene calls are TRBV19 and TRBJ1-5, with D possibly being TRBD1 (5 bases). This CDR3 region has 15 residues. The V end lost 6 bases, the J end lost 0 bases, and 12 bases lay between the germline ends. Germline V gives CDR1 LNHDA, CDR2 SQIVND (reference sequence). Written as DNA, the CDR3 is TGTGCCAGTAGCGGAGGGGCGGGTAGCAATCAGCCCCAGCATTTT. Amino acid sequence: CASSGGAGSNQPQHF.

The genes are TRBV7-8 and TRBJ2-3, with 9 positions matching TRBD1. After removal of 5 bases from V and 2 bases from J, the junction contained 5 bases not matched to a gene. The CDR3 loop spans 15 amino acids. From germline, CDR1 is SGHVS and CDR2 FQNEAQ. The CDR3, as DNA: TGTGCCAGCAGCATCACAGGGGGCTTCACAGATACGCAGTATTTT. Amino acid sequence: CASSITGGFTDTQYF.

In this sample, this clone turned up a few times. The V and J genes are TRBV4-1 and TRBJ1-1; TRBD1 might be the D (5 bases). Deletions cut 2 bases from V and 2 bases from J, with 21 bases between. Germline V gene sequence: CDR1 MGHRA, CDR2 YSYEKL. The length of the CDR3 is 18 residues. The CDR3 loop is CASSQPRETLRGNTEAFF. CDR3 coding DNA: TGCGCCAGCAGCCAACCAAGAGAGACTTTGAGGGGAAACACTGAAGCTTTCTTT.

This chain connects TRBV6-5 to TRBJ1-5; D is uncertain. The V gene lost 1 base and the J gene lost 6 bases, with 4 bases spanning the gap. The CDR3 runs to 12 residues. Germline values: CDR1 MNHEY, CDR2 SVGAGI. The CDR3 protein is CASSYYGQPQHF. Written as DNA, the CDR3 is TGTGCCAGCAGTTACTATGGTCAGCCCCAGCATTTT.

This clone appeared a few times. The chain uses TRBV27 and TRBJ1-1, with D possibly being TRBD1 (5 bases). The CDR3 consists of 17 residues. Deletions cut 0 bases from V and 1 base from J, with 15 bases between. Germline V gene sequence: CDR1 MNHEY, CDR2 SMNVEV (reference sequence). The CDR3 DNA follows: TGTGCCAGCAGTTTATCGTGGAGGGGCTTTGCGAACACTGAAGCTTTCTTT. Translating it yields CASSLSWRGFANTEAFF.

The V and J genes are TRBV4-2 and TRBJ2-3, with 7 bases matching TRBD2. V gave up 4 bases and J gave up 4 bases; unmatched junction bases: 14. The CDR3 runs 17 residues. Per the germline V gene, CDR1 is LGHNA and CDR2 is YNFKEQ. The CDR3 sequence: CASSLPASGGGSDTQYF. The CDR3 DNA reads TGTGCCAGCAGCCTTCCGGCTAGCGGAGGAGGGTCAGATACGCAGTATTTT.

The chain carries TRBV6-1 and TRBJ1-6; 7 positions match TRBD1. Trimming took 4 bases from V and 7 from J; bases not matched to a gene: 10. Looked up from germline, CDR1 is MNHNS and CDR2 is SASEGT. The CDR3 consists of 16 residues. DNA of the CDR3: TGTGCCAGCAGTGCCAAAAGGGGGCTGGGGAATTCACCCCTCCACTTT. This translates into CASSAKRGLGNSPLHF.